The subject of this entry is one T cell receptor (beta chain). Its antigen is unknown. Libraries were constructed by the immunoSEQ multiplex PCR assay. TCRbeta CDR3 sequencing was carried out by Adaptive Biotechnologies. Regarding the original processing steps: To assess repertoire similarity, the researchers used the Chao-modified Jaccard index along with median clonotype overlap taken from 200 random subsamples at equal sample size. Similarity analyses were performed using either productive nucleotide sequences or in silico-translated amino acid sequences. Hierarchical clustering with single linkage and t-SNE based on Chao-modified Jaccard distances were applied for the comparison of repertoires. Repertoire diversity was assessed with the Renyi index over a range of alpha values after the sample sizes were normalised. Held by TCRdb, this immuneACCESS table contains in-frame sequences only and omits some clones. Under half of the omission traces to an unresolved V gene where checked; the cause of the rest is unknown. V and J calls and clone size are given by that table; D and trimming were obtained from the DNA. The sample table holds 9,500 to 10,000 clones. The ten largest clonotypes hold less than 1% of the sample.

TCR repertoire donors were approximately 11 juvenile idiopathic arthritis patients with active disease who had not reached inactive disease, 3 polyarticular and 8 oligoarticular. The median age of the TCR-sequenced patients was about 10 years (range roughly 2.4-25), and their median disease duration was roughly seven years (range 0.2-19.1). The samples used for TCR repertoire analysis were collected at two centres in Italy. Peripheral blood mononuclear cells were separated using a Histopaque-1077 density gradient and frozen in approximately 90% FCS with approximately 10% DMSO. The data derive from a study of synovial regulatory T cells in juvenile arthritis (dated by TCRdb to 2014 to 2015). Regarding the research as a whole: Among the sequenced patients, three were classified as therapy-naive, methotrexate plus infliximab was given to one, methotrexate was given to roughly six, and treatment information was unavailable for one. Using matched patient samples, the researchers compared TCRbeta CDR3 repertoires across three groups: blood iaTreg cells, other blood Treg cells and synovial fluid Treg cells. Effector T cell subsets were also sequenced in the study cohort for comparisons, but only blood and synovial fluid Treg cells are covered by the Treg dataset alone. The TCR repertoire comparisons covered Treg and Teff subsets from about 10 JIA patients with active disease.

From the cysteine up to the phenylalanine, the CDR3 has a length of 15 residues. There is no recorded DNA. Reading the germline V gene gives CDR1 LGHNA and CDR2 YSLEER. The paper's findings and limits, for the study overall: Compared with other blood Treg cells, blood iaTreg cells had lower TCR diversity, a finding consistent with antigen-driven expansion. iaTreg TCR repertoires were largely private across patients and partially overlapped with synovial Teff and blood CPL repertoires. Synovial Treg cells shared more CDR3 sequences with iaTreg cells than with other blood Treg cells, and Chao-Jaccard similarity confirmed that synovial Treg cells were more closely related to iaTreg cells.

Sequencing was carried out using Treg cells from blood. The intended sense of this specimen's cell subset or site label: remaining (HLA-DR-negative) circulating blood Treg cells. The TCR was taken from a donor aged 2 to 35 with juvenile idiopathic arthritis. This sequence uses TRBV4-3 and TRBJ2-1; the TCRdb D gene call, TRBD2, has no DNA to confirm it. The CDR3 in this case is CASSRGIGSYNEQFF.